The subject of this entry is one T cell receptor beta chain. The antigen is unknown. This sample was taken from a study of T cell responses to AZD1222 COVID-19 vaccine. With 4 bases clipped from V and 0 bases from J, the junction kept 14 bases outside the gene matches. The CDR3 is 19 residues long. CDR1 SGHTA and CDR2 FQGNSA come from the germline V gene. This table comes from immunoSEQ multiplex PCR, and its TCRdb copy is limited to in-frame clones, with some not included. The sample includes roughly 140,000 clones, 85% to 95% of them seen just once. Whole-study results and caveats: Reports indicate that nearly half of spike-specific TCRs are directed at unmutated variant regions. Without day 14 samples, only post-peak T cell repertoires were studied. Just a handful of AZD1222 recipients tested seropositive at baseline. Females outnumbered males among donors, who were mostly white British; clonal diversity was possibly underestimated.

J is TRBJ2-7 and V is TRBV7-2, with TRBD2 matching 11 bases. The source material was peripheral blood, sampled on day 0 of MenACWY control vaccination. The sequence derives from an adult in good health. Here the CDR3 reads CASSSPTSGDGRSSYEQYF. CDR3 nucleotides: TGTGCCAGCAGCTCTCCGACTAGCGGGGACGGTAGGAGCTCCTACGAGCAGTACTTC.